The 4 T cell receptor beta chains below come from one sample, sequenced in a study of blood T cell repertoires in COVID-19. Clones were sequenced by immunoSEQ multiplex PCR, and TCRdb holds only the in-frame ones, with some missing. The sample shows more than 250,000 clones, about 89% of them seen only once. The sequenced sample was PBMCs or T cells enriched from blood (not recorded which). These receptors were taken from a woman under 30 who had recovered from COVID-19.

The V and J genes are TRBV3-1 (or the pseudogene TRBV3-2) and TRBJ2-3, with 14 positions matching TRBD2. V was pared by 4 bases and J by 4 bases, with 7 bases of the junction left unmatched. The CDR3 runs to 17 residues. Germline CDR1 and CDR2: LGHDT and YNNKEL (reference sequence). The chain's CDR3 is CASSRGLAGVRPDTQYF. DNA for the CDR3: TGTGCCAGCAGCCGGGGACTAGCGGGAGTTAGGCCAGATACGCAGTATTTT.

The chain has TRBV27 and TRBJ1-5; unclear D gene. This CDR3 spans 17 amino acids. Germline CDR1 MNHEY, CDR2 SMNVEV (reference sequence). Deletions cut 1 base from V and 7 bases from J, with 20 bases between. CDR3 sequence reads: CASSLWQPAVGLQPQHF. CDR3 coding DNA: TGTGCCAGCAGTTTATGGCAGCCAGCGGTAGGATTGCAGCCCCAGCATTTT.

This chain joins TRBV7-9 and TRBJ1-1, with D unclear. This CDR3 spans 13 amino acids. Trimming pared 1 base from V and 5 bases from J, leaving 8 bases between. From germline, CDR1 is SEHNR and CDR2 FQNEAQ (reference sequence). This chain's CDR3 is CASSLVEGTEAFF. As DNA, the CDR3 is TGTGCCAGCAGCTTAGTAGAGGGAACTGAAGCTTTCTTT.

This rearrangement joins TRBV5-4 to TRBJ2-7, with 7 bases that match TRBD2. The CDR3 contains 17 residues. In germline, CDR1 is SGHNT, CDR2 YYREEE (reference sequence). Unmatched junction bases numbered 9, after V lost 0 bases and J lost 0 bases. The CDR3 nucleotides are TGTGCCAGCAGCTTGGGGGGCGCGGGAGCAGGCTCCTACGAGCAGTACTTC. Translated, it gives CASSLGGAGAGSYEQYF. The whole variable domain, filled in from reference TRBV5-4 and TRBJ2-7, reads ETGVTQSPTHLIKTRGQQVTLRCSSQSGHNTVSWYQQALGQGPQFIFQYYREEENGRGNFPPRFSGLQFPNYSSELNVNALELDDSALYLCASSLGGAGAGSYEQYFGPGTRLTVT.